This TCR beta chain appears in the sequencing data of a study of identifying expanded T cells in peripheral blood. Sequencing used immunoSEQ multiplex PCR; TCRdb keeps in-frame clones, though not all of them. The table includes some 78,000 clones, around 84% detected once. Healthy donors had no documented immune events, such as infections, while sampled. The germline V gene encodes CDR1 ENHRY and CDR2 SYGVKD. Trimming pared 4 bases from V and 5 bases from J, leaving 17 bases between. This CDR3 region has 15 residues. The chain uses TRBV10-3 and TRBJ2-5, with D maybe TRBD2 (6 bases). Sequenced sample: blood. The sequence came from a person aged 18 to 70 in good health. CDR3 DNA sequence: TGTGCCATCAGTGTGTCTGGACTAACTGGGGAGACCCAGTACTTC. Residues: CAISVSGLTGETQYF.